Listed here are 31 T cell receptor beta chains from one sample, sequenced in a study of cytomegalovirus exposure and HLA in healthy donors. With 60 Vbeta and 13 Jbeta primers, the PCR was carried out. Sequencing was performed with immunoSEQ multiplex PCR; in TCRdb, only in-frame clones are kept and a portion is missing. The table shows 100,000 to 150,000 clones, with roughly four fifths occurring only once. Material: PBMCs. These receptors were collected from a woman aged 40-49 years in good health and CMV-seropositive.

The genes are TRBV27 and TRBJ2-3, with D possibly TRBD1 on 5 matching bases. V was trimmed by 4 bases and J by 0 bases, leaving 11 bases between them. CDR1 MNHEY and CDR2 SMNVEV come from the germline V gene (reference sequence). This CDR3 region has 15 residues. The CDR3 DNA reads as TGTGCCAGCAGTTGGGGCTCCGCTAGCACAGATACGCAGTATTTT. This sequence encodes CASSWGSASTDTQYF.

This clone was observed a single time. This chain joins TRBV14 and TRBJ1-2; a possible D gene is TRBD1 (5 bases). Trimming cost V 4 bases and J 5 bases, with 11 bases left between them. CDR1 is SGHDN, CDR2 FVKESK, per germline. This CDR3 comprises 13 residues. The CDR3 sequence: CASSLPGTYGYTF. CDR3 nucleotide sequence: TGTGCCAGCAGCCTACCGGGGACTTATGGCTACACCTTC. Supplemented by reference TRBV14 and TRBJ1-2, the full variable domain reads EAGVTQFPSHSVIEKGQTVTLRCDPISGHDNLYWYRRVMGKEIKFLLHFVKESKQDESGMPNNRFLAERTGGTYSTLKVQPAELEDSGVYFCASSLPGTYGYTFGSGTRLTVV.

Concerning this clone: The sample carries other DNA sequences with the same CDR3. The J gene is TRBJ2-7, the V gene TRBV27, with D possibly being TRBD1 (6 bases). The CDR3 spans 14 residues. CDR1 and CDR2 (germline): MNHEY, SMNVEV (reference sequence). Trimming cost V 2 bases and J 3 bases, with 11 bases left between them. The CDR3 spells CASSLAGTNYEQYF. CDR3 in DNA: TGTGCCAGCAGTTTAGCCGGGACAAACTACGAGCAGTACTTC.

Only one count was recorded for this clone. The chain is built from TRBV19 and TRBJ2-5; possible D gene TRBD2, 5 bases. The germline V gene encodes CDR1 LNHDA and CDR2 SQIVND (reference sequence). The length of the CDR3 is 15 residues. The V gene lost 3 bases and the J gene lost 4 bases, with 15 bases spanning the gap. CDR3 coding DNA: TGTGCCAGTAGTATTAATTTTCATCGGGGAGAGACCCAGTACTTC. Translated, it gives CASSINFHRGETQYF.

This chain uses TRBV7-9 with TRBJ1-1, with D possibly matching TRBD1 (6 bases). Germline V gene lookup returns CDR1 SEHNR and CDR2 FQNEAQ (reference sequence). The CDR3 is 13 residues long. The ends were cut back, 5 bases at V and 10 bases at J, with 17 bases in the middle. In DNA, the CDR3 is TGTGCCAGCAGCCGTCAGGGGAACGCGGGAGCTTTCTTT. Translated: CASSRQGNAGAFF.

This sequence joins TRBV10-3 and TRBJ1-5; 9 bases fit TRBD1. V dropped 8 bases and J dropped 2; count of bases not matched to a gene: 7. This CDR3 has 15 residues. Germline V gives CDR1 ENHRY, CDR2 SYGVKD. This chain's CDR3 is CAISERTGGNQPQHF. Written as DNA, the CDR3 is TGTGCCATCTCAGAAAGGACAGGGGGCAATCAGCCCCAGCATTTT.

The CDR3 sequence is CASTARWGGEQYF. For the CDR3, the DNA is TGTGCCAGCACCGCGCGTTGGGGGGGGGAGCAGTACTTC. The chain uses TRBV11-2 and TRBJ2-7, with 7 nucleotides matching TRBD2. Germline-derived CDR1 and CDR2 are SGHAT and FQNNGV. V gave up 7 bases and J gave up 7 bases; unmatched junction bases: 10. The CDR3 runs to 13 residues.

The chain carries TRBV7-3 and TRBJ2-2, with 7 bases aligning to TRBD1. Germline loops: CDR1 SGHTA, CDR2 FQGTGA. The CDR3 loop spans 15 amino acids. V shed 5 bases and J 0 bases; nucleotides not matched to a gene: 3. The CDR3 DNA reads TGTGCCAGCAGCCCTGGGACAGCGAACACCGGGGAGCTGTTTTTT. It translates to CASSPGTANTGELFF.

The rearrangement uses TRBV7-3 and TRBJ2-1; 11 bases are a match to TRBD2. The germline gives CDR1 SGHTA, CDR2 FQGTGA. With 2 bases clipped from V and 4 bases from J, the junction kept 1 base outside the gene matches. There are 15 residues in the CDR3. The CDR3, as DNA: TGTGCCAGCAGCTTATCTAGCGGGGGGTACAATGAGCAGTTCTTC. Amino acid sequence: CASSLSSGGYNEQFF.

This clone appeared a single time. The rearrangement joins TRBV19 to TRBJ2-2; tentative D call: TRBD2 (5 bases). CDR3 length equals 18 residues. Germline V lookup: CDR1 LNHDA, CDR2 SQIVND (reference sequence). V shed 3 bases and J shed 1 base, with 18 bases lying between them. As DNA, the CDR3 is TGTGCCAGTAGTATTGACGGGTGGAGGTTTGGGAACACCGGGGAGCTGTTTTTT. Amino acid sequence: CASSIDGWRFGNTGELFF.

This rearrangement joins TRBV5-5 to TRBJ2-5; weak D call: TRBD1 (6 bases). Germline V gene lookup returns CDR1 SGHKS and CDR2 YYEKEE (reference sequence). V lost 0 bases, J lost 1 base, and 13 bases lay in between. This CDR3 is 16 amino acids long. The CDR3 DNA sequence: TGTGCCAGCAGCTTGGCTGGCAGGGGTCCCCAAGAGACCCAGTACTTC. As protein: CASSLAGRGPQETQYF.

In nucleotides, the CDR3 is TGTGCCAGCAAGAGGACAGGGAGCTTATATGGCTACACCTTC. Translation: CASKRTGSLYGYTF. V gene TRBV2 combines with J gene TRBJ1-2, with TRBD1 matching over 8 bases. With V trimmed by 7 bases and J by 5 bases, 9 bases remained unmatched. CDR1 SNHLY and CDR2 FYNNEI come from the germline V gene. The CDR3 consists of 14 residues.

Concerning this clone: Other DNA sequences in the same sample also yield this CDR3. V and J are TRBV19 and TRBJ1-5; 7 bases align to TRBD1. Germline V gene sequence: CDR1 LNHDA, CDR2 SQIVND (reference sequence). This CDR3 has 14 residues. J lost 6 bases, V lost 1 base, and 3 bases had no gene match. Here the CDR3 reads CASSIVGGGQPQHF. The CDR3 DNA follows: TGTGCCAGTAGTATAGTAGGGGGCGGTCAGCCCCAGCATTTT.

The V gene is TRBV27, the J gene TRBJ1-2; possible D gene TRBD1, 5 bases. V shed 6 bases and J shed 4 bases, with 12 bases lying between them. Germline values: CDR1 MNHEY, CDR2 SMNVEV (reference sequence). The CDR3 has 13 amino acids. The CDR3, as DNA: TGTGCCAGCAGGGCGACAGCTCTCTATGGCTACACCTTC. Protein: CASRATALYGYTF.

The chain couples TRBV19 to TRBJ1-5, with TRBD1 identical over 9 bases. V lost 3 bases, J lost 5 bases, and 5 bases stayed unmatched. The CDR3 loop spans 15 amino acids. Per the germline V gene, CDR1 is LNHDA and CDR2 is SQIVND (reference sequence). The CDR3 sequence: CASSINRGRYQPQHF. The DNA of the CDR3 is TGTGCCAGTAGTATTAACAGGGGGCGGTATCAGCCCCAGCATTTT.

V is TRBV28 and J is TRBJ2-5; tentative D call: TRBD1 (5 bases). Trimming stripped 5 bases from V and 0 bases from J, with 10 bases between. Germline values: CDR1 MDHEN, CDR2 SYDVKM. This CDR3 has 14 amino acids. The CDR3 here is CASSLDTDQETQYF. The CDR3 nucleotides read TGTGCCAGCAGTCTGGACACTGACCAAGAGACCCAGTACTTC. Filled out from reference TRBV28 and TRBJ2-5, the complete variable domain reads DVKVTQSSRYLVKRTGEKVFLECVQDMDHENMFWYRQDPGLGLRLIYFSYDVKMKEKGDIPEGYSVSREKKERFSLILESASTNQTSMYLCASSLDTDQETQYFGPGTRLLVL.

V and J are TRBV27 and TRBJ2-6, with a tentative D call TRBD1 (5 bases). V was pared by 5 bases and J by 1 base, with 12 bases between. CDR3 size: 16 residues. CDR1 and CDR2 from the germline V gene are MNHEY and SMNVEV (reference sequence). The CDR3 region is CASSLTGKSGANVLTF. In nucleotides, the CDR3 is TGTGCCAGCAGTCTAACAGGCAAATCTGGGGCCAACGTCCTGACTTTC.

The V gene is TRBV11-2, the J gene TRBJ2-5, with D possibly being TRBD2 (7 bases). CDR3 size: 14 residues. V lost 4 bases, J lost 7 bases, and 16 bases lay in between. From germline, CDR1 is SGHAT and CDR2 FQNNGV. CDR3 sequence: CASSSREGDGTQYF. CDR3 nucleotides: TGTGCCAGCAGCTCCAGGGAGGGGGACGGGACCCAGTACTTC.

This chain links TRBV6-6 with TRBJ2-1; 11 nucleotides match TRBD2. Germline CDR1 is MNHNY and CDR2 is SVGAGI (reference sequence). This CDR3 comprises 15 residues. With 6 bases clipped from V and 2 bases from J, the junction kept 3 bases outside the gene matches. The CDR3 region is CASSGSGRAYNEQFF. The CDR3 bases are TGTGCCAGCAGCGGTAGCGGGAGGGCCTACAATGAGCAGTTCTTC.

This chain joins TRBV6-1 and TRBJ2-1; D gene uncertain. With 1 base removed from V and 0 bases from J, the gap between germline ends came to 4 bases. The germline V gene has CDR1 MNHNS and CDR2 SASEGT. This CDR3 spans 14 amino acids. This CDR3 is CASSEGSSYNEQFF. The CDR3, as DNA: TGTGCCAGCAGTGAAGGTAGCTCCTACAATGAGCAGTTCTTC.

The genes are TRBV4-3 and TRBJ2-2; 12 bases align to TRBD2. Per the germline V gene, CDR1 is LGHNA and CDR2 is YSLEER. V lost 1 base to trimming and J lost 6 bases; unmatched junction nucleotides: 6. The CDR3 has 17 residues. The chain's CDR3 is CASSQANPSGRAGELFF. CDR3 in DNA: TGCGCCAGCAGCCAAGCTAACCCTAGCGGGAGGGCCGGGGAGCTGTTTTTT.

Concerning this clone: This same CDR3 is encoded by further DNA sequences in the sample. The chain employs TRBV7-9 and TRBJ2-7; possibly TRBD2 for D (6 bases). The CDR3 extends over 13 amino acids. V was shortened by 5 bases and J by 3 bases, with 11 bases between the two germline ends. Germline V gene lookup returns CDR1 SEHNR and CDR2 FQNEAQ (reference sequence). The CDR3 loop reads CASSPGLLYEQYF. The CDR3 DNA is TGTGCCAGCAGCCCGGGACTTCTCTACGAGCAGTACTTC.

The chain is built from TRBV5-4 and TRBJ2-5; the match to TRBD2 covers 8 bases. The end of the DNA is better explained by TRBJ2-7, so the J call may be wrong. Germline lookup yields CDR1 SGHNT and CDR2 YYREEE (reference sequence). The CDR3 has 15 amino acids. CDR3 amino acids: CASSKPGLDAYEQYF. CDR3 bases: TGTGCCAGCAGCAAACCGGGACTAGATGCCTACGAGCAGTACTTC.

The CDR3 reads CASSLNSGGPDTQYF. The CDR3 DNA reads TGTGCCAGCAGCCTCAATTCAGGGGGGCCAGATACGCAGTATTTT. This chain joins TRBV11-2 and TRBJ2-3; the D gene is possibly TRBD1 (7 bases). From germline, CDR1 is SGHAT and CDR2 FQNNGV. The CDR3 runs to 15 residues. Trimming pared 5 bases from V and 4 bases from J, leaving 16 bases between.

The rearrangement joins TRBV18 to TRBJ1-5; D is possibly TRBD1 (6 bases). CDR3 size: 15 residues. Germline CDR1 is KGHSH and CDR2 is LQKENI. V was clipped by 3 bases and J by 0 bases, with 9 bases between them. CDR3 sequence reads: CASSPNRDSNQPQHF. As DNA, the CDR3 is TGTGCCAGCTCACCGAACAGGGATAGCAATCAGCCCCAGCATTTT. Together with reference TRBV18 and TRBJ1-5, the CDR3 gives the full variable domain: NAGVMQNPRHLVRRRGQEARLRCSPMKGHSHVYWYRQLPEEGLKFMVYLQKENIIDESGMPKERFSAEFPKEGPSILRIQQVVRGDSAAYFCASSPNRDSNQPQHFGDGTRLSIL.

The rearrangement joins TRBV6-5 to TRBJ1-1; the D is unclear. Germline CDR1 reads MNHEY; CDR2 reads SVGAGI. Trimming left V 4 bases short and J 3 bases short, with 9 bases between. The CDR3 extends over 13 amino acids. The CDR3 reads CASSSVYHTEAFF. In DNA form, the CDR3 reads TGTGCCAGCAGTTCGGTCTATCACACTGAAGCTTTCTTT.

The chain has TRBV7-3 and TRBJ1-5, with 9 bases lining up with TRBD1. This CDR3 comprises 13 residues. After removal of 4 bases from V and 6 bases from J, the junction contained 1 base not matched to a gene. Germline V CDR1 and CDR2: SGHTA, FQGTGA. CDR3 loop: CASSSTGGQPQHF. CDR3 bases: TGTGCCAGCAGCTCGACAGGGGGTCAGCCCCAGCATTTT.

As to this clone: Additional DNA sequences in this sample encode the identical CDR3. The rearrangement links TRBV7-2 to TRBJ1-3; D may be TRBD1 (5 bases). The germline V gene encodes CDR1 SGHTA and CDR2 FQGNSA. The V end was cut by 3 bases, the J end by 4 bases, with 7 bases between. This CDR3 is 13 amino acids long. The CDR3 protein is CASSLGGGNTIYF. The CDR3 DNA reads as TGTGCCAGCAGCTTGGGGGGGGGAAACACCATATATTTT.

The sample holds a few counts of this clone. The rearrangement joins TRBV7-2 to TRBJ2-1; TRBD2 matches at 12 bases. The trim removed 6 bases at V and 6 bases at J, leaving 6 bases unmatched. The CDR3 spans 15 residues. Germline lookup yields CDR1 SGHTA and CDR2 FQGNSA. CDR3 amino acids: CASSQTSGSFNEQFF. CDR3 sequence (DNA): TGTGCCAGCAGTCAGACTAGCGGGAGTTTCAATGAGCAGTTCTTC.

The rearrangement links TRBV11-2 to TRBJ2-7; D perhaps matches TRBD1 (5 bases). CDR3 size: 14 residues. The germline V gene encodes CDR1 SGHAT and CDR2 FQNNGV. The V and J ends lost 2 bases and 0 bases respectively, with 8 bases between them. CDR3 loop: CASSLYDSSYEQYF. Here the CDR3 DNA reads TGTGCCAGCAGCTTATACGACAGCTCCTACGAGCAGTACTTC.

The chain recombines TRBV2 with TRBJ1-1; 7 bases align to TRBD1. Germline CDR1 is SNHLY and CDR2 is FYNNEI. This CDR3 spans 14 amino acids. J lost 5 bases, V lost 4 bases, and 7 bases had no gene match. The chain's CDR3 is CASSADRVGTEAFF. CDR3 DNA: TGTGCCAGCAGTGCCGACAGGGTAGGGACTGAAGCTTTCTTT. Combining the CDR3 with reference TRBV2 and TRBJ1-1 gives the whole variable domain EPEVTQTPSHQVTQMGQEVILRCVPISNHLYFYWYRQILGQKVEFLVSFYNNEISEKSEIFDDQFSVERPDGSNFTLKIRSTKLEDSAMYFCASSADRVGTEAFFGQGTRLTVV.